These 10 T cell receptor beta chains were all obtained from the same sample, sequenced in a study of T cells in localized non-small cell lung cancer. TCRdb's copy holds only in-frame clones and misses some; the assay was immunoSEQ multiplex PCR. The table has roughly 30,000 clones, over 85% seen once. Sequenced here: peripheral blood, sampled before any cancer treatment. All receptors derive from a woman between 18 and 55 years old with stage I lung adenocarcinoma.

The chain uses TRBV19 and TRBJ2-6, with a tentative D call TRBD1 (6 bases). CDR1 and CDR2 from the germline V gene are LNHDA and SQIVND (reference sequence). V lost 8 bases, J lost 4 bases, and 12 bases lay in between. There are 14 residues in the CDR3. CDR3 loop: CASATGSGANVLTF. The CDR3 coding sequence is TGTGCCAGTGCCACAGGGTCCGGGGCCAACGTCCTGACTTTC.

This CDR3 reads CASSRRGNQPQHF. The DNA for the CDR3 is TGTGCCAGCAGCCGCCGGGGGAATCAGCCCCAGCATTTT. The V gene is TRBV7-8, the J gene TRBJ1-5; tentatively, D is TRBD1 (5 bases). The CDR3 covers 13 residues. Germline V gene data show CDR1 as SGHVS and CDR2 as FQNEAQ. Trimming removed 5 bases at V and 4 bases at J, with 9 bases between.

The gene calls are TRBV5-6 and TRBJ1-5; TRBD1 matches 7 bases. V was pared by 2 bases and J by 1 base, with 9 bases of the junction left unmatched. The CDR3 loop spans 17 amino acids. Germline CDR1 SGHDT, CDR2 YYEEEE. The CDR3 sequence: CASSFRQGRLSNQPQHF. The CDR3 DNA sequence: TGTGCCAGCAGCTTCCGACAGGGCCGCCTGAGCAATCAGCCCCAGCATTTT.

This clone was recorded only once. The gene calls are TRBV18 and TRBJ2-1; D is uncertain. The CDR3 length is 14 residues. CDR1 and CDR2 from the germline V gene are KGHSH and LQKENI. Trimming cost V 2 bases and J 6 bases, with 11 bases left between them. For the CDR3, the DNA is TGTGCCAGCTCACCAGTGAACGGTGGCAATGAGCAGTTCTTC. Translation: CASSPVNGGNEQFF.

The V and J genes are TRBV5-1 and TRBJ1-2; maybe TRBD1 (5 bases). The germline CDR1 and CDR2 sequences are SGHRS and YFSETQ. This CDR3 has 13 amino acids. V dropped 4 bases and J dropped 6 bases, with 13 bases sitting between them. CDR3 protein: CASSPTQTDGYTF. Here the CDR3 DNA reads TGCGCCAGCAGCCCCACCCAGACAGATGGCTACACCTTC.

This rearrangement joins TRBV19 to TRBJ2-1; 8 bases map to TRBD2. Germline V gene lookup returns CDR1 LNHDA and CDR2 SQIVND (reference sequence). J lost 4 bases, V lost 0 bases, and 11 bases had no gene match. The CDR3 has 18 amino acids. In nucleotides, the CDR3 is TGTGCCAGTAGTATAGATCGGGGAGGACTAGCAGATTACAATGAGCAGTTCTTC. Amino acid sequence: CASSIDRGGLADYNEQFF.

This chain connects TRBV19 to TRBJ1-4; TRBD1 matches at 8 bases. CDR3 length equals 15 residues. CDR1 is LNHDA and CDR2 is SQIVND in the germline V gene (reference sequence). The J segment lost 5 bases and the V segment lost 8 bases, leaving 10 bases of the junction unmatched. CDR3 DNA: TGTGCCAGTTCCTCTCGCGGGGACAGGAATGAAAAACTGTTTTTT. The encoded protein is CASSSRGDRNEKLFF.

This clone has only one observation. This sequence joins TRBV28 and TRBJ1-3; no clear D. Germline V CDR1 and CDR2: MDHEN, SYDVKM. Trimming removed 7 bases at V and 6 bases at J, with 16 bases between. CDR3 size: 14 residues. CDR3 nucleotides: TGTGCCAGCACCCTAGCTTGGCAGGCAAACACCATATATTTT. It translates to CASTLAWQANTIYF.

The chain combines TRBV29-1 with TRBJ2-1, with D perhaps TRBD2 (6 bases). This CDR3 comprises 14 residues. The V end was cut by 6 bases, the J end by 3 bases, with 15 bases between. Per the germline V gene, CDR1 is SQVTM and CDR2 is ANQGSEA. CDR3 nucleotide sequence: TGCAGCGTCACGGAAACTAGCAGCTACAATGAGCAGTTCTTC. It specifies CSVTETSSYNEQFF.

This clone has just one count. The chain carries TRBV6-5 and TRBJ1-2; the D gene is possibly TRBD1 (5 bases). Deletions cut 0 bases from V and 5 bases from J, with 13 bases between. CDR1 MNHEY and CDR2 SVGAGI come from the germline V gene. This CDR3 region has 15 residues. The CDR3 DNA follows: TGTGCCAGCAGTTACTCCAGGGCTCAAGGTTATGGCTACACCTTC. Amino acids: CASSYSRAQGYGYTF.